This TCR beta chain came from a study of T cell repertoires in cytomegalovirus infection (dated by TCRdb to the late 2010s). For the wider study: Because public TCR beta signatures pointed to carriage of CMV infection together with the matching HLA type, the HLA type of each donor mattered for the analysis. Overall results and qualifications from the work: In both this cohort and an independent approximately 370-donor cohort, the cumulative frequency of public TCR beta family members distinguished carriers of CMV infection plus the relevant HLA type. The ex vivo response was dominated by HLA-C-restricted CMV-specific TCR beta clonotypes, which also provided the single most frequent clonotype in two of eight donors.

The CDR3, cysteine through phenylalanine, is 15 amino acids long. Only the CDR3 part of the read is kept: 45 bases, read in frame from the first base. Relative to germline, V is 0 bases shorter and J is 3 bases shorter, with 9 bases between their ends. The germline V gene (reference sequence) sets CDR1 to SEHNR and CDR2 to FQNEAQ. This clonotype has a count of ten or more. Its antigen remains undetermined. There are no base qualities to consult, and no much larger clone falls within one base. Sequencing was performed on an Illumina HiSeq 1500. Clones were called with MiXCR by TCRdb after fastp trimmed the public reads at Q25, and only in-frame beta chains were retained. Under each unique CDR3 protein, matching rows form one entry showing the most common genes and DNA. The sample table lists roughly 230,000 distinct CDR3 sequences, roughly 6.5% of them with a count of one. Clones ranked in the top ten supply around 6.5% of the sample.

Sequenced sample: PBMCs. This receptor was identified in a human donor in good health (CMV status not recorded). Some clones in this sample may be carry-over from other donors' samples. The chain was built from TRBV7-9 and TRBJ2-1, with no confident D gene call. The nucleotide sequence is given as TGTGCCAGCAGCTTAGCAGCAGCAAGCTACAATGAGCAGTTCTTC. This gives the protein CASSLAAASYNEQFF.